These 30 T cell receptor beta chains came from one sample sequenced in a study of shared clonotypes between healthy human individuals. This table comes from immunoSEQ multiplex PCR, and its TCRdb copy is limited to in-frame clones, with some not included. The sample lists under 120,000 clones; about 72% were seen once. Sequences were obtained from memory CD8+ T cells sorted from blood. Subset noted: CD45RO+ cells pooled with CCR7-negative TemRA cells. The receptors originated from a woman under 40 in good health.

The chain carries TRBV25-1 and TRBJ2-5; D not certain. The germline V gene has CDR1 MGHDK and CDR2 SYGVNS. Deletions cut 2 bases from V and 3 bases from J, with 13 bases between. This CDR3 spans 15 amino acids. The CDR3 nucleotides are TGTGCCAGCAGTGAAGGTGGGGTAGCCAAAGAGACCCAGTACTTC. It codes for CASSEGGVAKETQYF.

The chain carries TRBV30 and TRBJ2-3; D could derive from TRBD1 or TRBD2 (6 bases each). The CDR3 is made up of 15 amino acids. Germline values: CDR1 GTSNPN, CDR2 SVGIG (reference sequence). V was pared by 0 bases and J by 8 bases, with 18 bases between. CDR3 sequence: CAWSVFSVGGGTQYF. The CDR3 region has the DNA TGTGCCTGGAGTGTATTTTCTGTGGGGGGCGGTACGCAGTATTTT.

The chain recombines TRBV5-4 with TRBJ1-2; D is possibly TRBD1 (5 bases). The CDR3 covers 18 residues. Germline V gene sequence: CDR1 SGHNT, CDR2 YYREEE (reference sequence). Trimming removed 6 bases from V and 0 bases from J, with 24 bases in between. The DNA for the CDR3 is TGTGCCAGCACCCCTGTTGGGGGTGTGCGAGGGCCTAACTATGGCTACACCTTC. Translation gives CASTPVGGVRGPNYGYTF.

The V call is TRBV11-3, the J call TRBJ2-2; 7 nucleotides line up with TRBD1. With V trimmed by 4 bases and J by 5 bases, 4 bases remained unmatched. The CDR3 is 14 residues long. The germline gives CDR1 SGHNT, CDR2 YENEEA. CDR3 nucleotides: TGTGCCAGCAGCTCGGACAGGAGAACCGGGGAGCTGTTTTTT. Translating it yields CASSSDRRTGELFF.

This rearrangement joins TRBV5-1 to TRBJ1-1; D not certain. V lost 0 bases, J lost 2 bases, and 11 bases lay in between. The CDR3 runs 15 residues. Germline V gene data show CDR1 as SGHRS and CDR2 as YFSETQ. CDR3 residues: CASSLERVFNTEAFF. CDR3 nucleotides: TGCGCCAGCAGCTTGGAAAGGGTATTTAACACTGAAGCTTTCTTT.

The V gene is TRBV5-5, the J gene TRBJ2-1, with 7 positions matching TRBD2. Trimming removed 2 bases from V and 6 bases from J; junction bases left unmatched: 8. The CDR3 loop spans 15 amino acids. The germline gives CDR1 SGHKS, CDR2 YYEKEE (reference sequence). DNA for the CDR3: TGTGCCAGCAGCTTATCCTACCCGGGGGGCAATGAGCAGTTCTTC. Its protein product is CASSLSYPGGNEQFF.

CDR3: CASSLDLGSEAYEQYF. CDR3 DNA sequence: TGTGCCAGCAGCTTGGACCTAGGCAGCGAAGCCTACGAGCAGTACTTC. The chain couples TRBV5-6 to TRBJ2-5; D is uncertain. The last part of the DNA fits TRBJ2-7 better; the J call may be wrong. In germline, CDR1 is SGHDT, CDR2 YYEEEE. This CDR3 comprises 16 residues.

There are a few counts of this clone. The chain uses TRBV6-1 and TRBJ2-2, with D possibly TRBD1 on 5 matching bases. Germline loops: CDR1 MNHNS, CDR2 SASEGT. V lost 4 bases and J lost 3, with 9 bases in between. CDR3 length equals 14 residues. The CDR3 region has the DNA TGTGCCAGCAGTGCGCAGGGTGACACCGGGGAGCTGTTTTTT. Translation gives CASSAQGDTGELFF.

The chain is built from TRBV29-1 and TRBJ2-7, with TRBD2 as a possible D gene (6 bases). Trimming took off 7 bases at V and 4 bases at J, with 17 bases between the two ends. This CDR3 is 13 amino acids long. In germline, CDR1 is SQVTM, CDR2 ANQGSEA. The CDR3 sequence is CSAQETREYEQYF. The DNA for the CDR3 is TGCAGCGCCCAAGAAACGCGGGAATACGAGCAGTACTTC.

The V gene is TRBV11-2, the J gene TRBJ2-2; D is perhaps TRBD1 or TRBD2 (5 bases each). The CDR3 has 12 residues. Trimming took off 6 bases at V and 8 bases at J, with 10 bases between the two ends. Germline CDR1 reads SGHAT; CDR2 reads FQNNGV. CDR3 in DNA: TGTGCCAGCAGTCCTGGGGGTGGGGAGCTGTTTTTT. Amino acid sequence: CASSPGGGELFF.

This clone has only a few counts. The same CDR3 arises from other DNA sequences in this sample as well. The chain has TRBV29-1 and TRBJ2-7; 7 positions match TRBD2. Germline assignment: CDR1 SQVTM and CDR2 ANQGSEA. The CDR3 runs to 12 residues. Trimming at V came to 6 bases and at J to 3 bases, leaving 5 bases not matched to a gene. The CDR3 nucleotides are TGCAGCGTAGCGGGAACCAGCTACGAGCAGTACTTC. This codes for CSVAGTSYEQYF.

The V gene is TRBV10-1, the J gene TRBJ2-1, with a weak D call TRBD2 (5 bases). This CDR3 comprises 13 residues. Trimming removed 3 bases from V and 7 bases from J, with 10 bases in between. Germline V CDR1 and CDR2: WNHNN, SYGVQD (reference sequence). The CDR3 region has the DNA TGCGCCAGCAGTGAAGTCCGGACTAATGAGCAGTTCTTC. Translated, it gives CASSEVRTNEQFF.

The chain's CDR3 is CATSREFILDRDHTEAFF. CDR3 bases: TGTGCCACCAGCAGAGAATTTATTTTGGACAGGGATCACACTGAAGCTTTCTTT. The chain couples TRBV15 to TRBJ1-1, with 8 nucleotides matching TRBD1. The V segment lost 0 bases and the J segment 3 bases; nucleotides outside the gene matches: 12. There are 18 residues in the CDR3. Germline CDR1 LNHNV, CDR2 YYDKDF (reference sequence).

The chain is built from TRBV25-1 and TRBJ1-5; unclear D gene. V lost 9 bases to trimming and J lost 4 bases, with 13 bases between them. The germline V gene has CDR1 MGHDK and CDR2 SYGVNS. This CDR3 comprises 13 residues. The CDR3 coding sequence is TGTGCCAGTTCAATGATGGAGAATCAGCCCCAGCATTTT. Protein: CASSMMENQPQHF.

The chain links TRBV4-1 to TRBJ2-5; a weak D match, TRBD1 (5 bases). Judging by the DNA end, TRBJ2-7 fits better; the J call may be wrong. The CDR3 contains 13 residues. Germline CDR1 is MGHRA and CDR2 is YSYEKL. In nucleotides, the CDR3 is TGCGCCAGCAGCCAAGGGACAAATTACGAGCAGTACTTC. Translation gives CASSQGTNYEQYF.

This clone was counted once. This sequence joins TRBV20-1 and TRBJ2-7; no definite D call. Trimming pared 5 bases from V and 4 bases from J, leaving 9 bases between. Per the germline V gene, CDR1 is DFQATT and CDR2 is SNEGSKA (reference sequence). CDR3 size: 11 residues. CDR3 region: CSAPVVYEQYF. In DNA, the CDR3 is TGCAGTGCTCCCGTGGTGTACGAGCAGTACTTC.

The V gene is TRBV13, the J gene TRBJ1-1; TRBD1 agrees at 9 bases. Germline loops: CDR1 PRHDT, CDR2 FYEKMQ (reference sequence). V lost 1 base, J lost 4 bases, and 4 bases stayed unmatched. The CDR3 runs to 15 residues. The CDR3 coding sequence is TGTGCCAGCAGCTTAGAAGGGACAGGGCTCACTGAAGCTTTCTTT. This gives the protein CASSLEGTGLTEAFF.

The chain recombines TRBV11-1 with TRBJ2-7; 7 nucleotides match TRBD1. The CDR3 is made up of 12 amino acids. Germline lookup yields CDR1 SGHAT and CDR2 FQDESV (reference sequence). V was clipped by 5 bases and J by 3 bases; unmatched bases: 1. The CDR3 sequence is CASSGQVYEQYF. CDR3 DNA sequence: TGTGCCAGCAGCGGACAGGTCTACGAGCAGTACTTC.

This clone is labeled as medium-sized. The chain recombines TRBV6-1 with TRBJ1-1; D not resolved. V lost 1 base and J 4 bases, leaving 10 bases between the germline ends. The CDR3 sequence is 14 residues long. The germline gives CDR1 MNHNS, CDR2 SASEGT. The CDR3 region is CASSEGQESTEAFF. DNA of the CDR3: TGTGCCAGCAGTGAAGGTCAGGAGTCCACTGAAGCTTTCTTT.

The chain recombines TRBV4-1 with TRBJ1-5, with a possible D match to TRBD1 (6 bases). Per germline, CDR1 MGHRA and CDR2 YSYEKL. Trimming stripped 4 bases from V and 6 bases from J, with 13 bases between. The CDR3 has 14 residues. The CDR3 sequence is CASSRRRGAQPQHF. The CDR3 coding sequence is TGCGCCAGCAGCCGCAGACGGGGGGCTCAGCCCCAGCATTTT.

The CDR3 sequence: CASSRRDSGERDTQYF. As DNA, the CDR3 is TGTGCCAGCAGCCGCCGGGACTCGGGGGAGAGAGATACGCAGTATTTT. The rearrangement links TRBV5-6 to TRBJ2-3; possible D gene TRBD2, 6 bases. Trimming stripped 4 bases from V and 5 bases from J, with 20 bases between. The CDR3 extends over 16 amino acids. CDR1 is SGHDT and CDR2 is YYEEEE in the germline V gene.

Details on this clone: Other DNA sequences within the sample encode an identical CDR3. The chain recombines TRBV6-1 with TRBJ1-2, with D unclear. The V and J ends lost 7 bases and 4 bases respectively, with 10 bases between them. This CDR3 is 12 amino acids long. Per the germline V gene, CDR1 is MNHNS and CDR2 is SASEGT. The CDR3 bases are TGTGCCAGCACAGGCTCCGGCTATGGCTACACCTTC. Translation gives CASTGSGYGYTF.

This chain joins TRBV5-5 and TRBJ1-4; no reliable D call. This CDR3 has 14 residues. The germline CDR1 and CDR2 sequences are SGHKS and YYEKEE (reference sequence). Trimming cost V 1 base and J 3 bases, with 7 bases left between them. This CDR3 is CASSLRAANEKLFF. The CDR3 coding sequence is TGTGCCAGCAGCTTGCGGGCAGCTAATGAAAAACTGTTTTTT.

CDR3 protein: CASSLAGGLHSYEQYF. CDR3 DNA: TGTGCCAGCAGCTTAGCAGGAGGACTCCACTCCTACGAGCAGTACTTC. The rearrangement links TRBV7-9 to TRBJ2-7, with D possibly TRBD2 on 5 matching bases. Germline CDR1 SEHNR, CDR2 FQNEAQ (reference sequence). The CDR3 spans 16 residues. Trimming left V 0 bases short and J 0 bases short, with 12 bases between.

This chain links TRBV5-4 with TRBJ2-3, with 8 bases fitting TRBD2. V shed 4 bases, J shed 4 bases, and the junction held 11 bases outside the gene matches. Germline-derived CDR1 and CDR2 are SGHNT and YYREEE (reference sequence). This CDR3 has 16 residues. Here the CDR3 DNA reads TGTGCCAGCAGCCAAGATCGGGGGGGCGGCTCAGATACGCAGTATTTT. Protein product: CASSQDRGGGSDTQYF.

This clone came up a few times. The chain has TRBV7-7 and TRBJ2-7; TRBD1 is a possible D gene (5 bases). The V gene lost 6 bases and the J gene lost 6 bases, with 18 bases spanning the gap. Germline CDR1 SSHAT, CDR2 FNYEAQ (reference sequence). CDR3 length equals 14 residues. CDR3: CASSLGQGASEQYF. DNA for the CDR3: TGTGCCAGCAGTCTGGGCCAAGGGGCAAGCGAGCAGTACTTC.

The rearrangement uses TRBV2 and TRBJ1-4, with D possibly matching TRBD1 (6 bases). Trimming removed 3 bases at V and 5 bases at J, with 28 bases between. The CDR3 spans 20 residues. Germline V gene data show CDR1 as SNHLY and CDR2 as FYNNEI. CDR3 sequence (DNA): TGTGCCAGCAGTGATATGAGGGGGTCGAGGGCAATTTTCATAAATGAAAAACTGTTTTTT. Its translation: CASSDMRGSRAIFINEKLFF. Supplemented by reference TRBV2 and TRBJ1-4, the full variable domain reads EPEVTQTPSHQVTQMGQEVILRCVPISNHLYFYWYRQILGQKVEFLVSFYNNEISEKSEIFDDQFSVERPDGSNFTLKIRSTKLEDSAMYFCASSDMRGSRAIFINEKLFFGSGTQLSVL.

V and J are TRBV4-1 and TRBJ2-6; D call uncertain. Between the trimmed V and J ends, which lost 4 bases and 1 base, there was a span of 5 bases. CDR3 length equals 14 residues. CDR1 is MGHRA and CDR2 is YSYEKL in the germline V gene. DNA for the CDR3: TGCGCCAGCAGCCCACTATCTGGGGCCAACGTCCTGACTTTC. Its translation is CASSPLSGANVLTF.

This clone came up a few times. The chain carries TRBV6-1 and TRBJ2-1, with 7 bases identical to TRBD2. V lost 7 bases and J lost 6; bases outside the gene matches: 9. The CDR3 is 14 residues long. In germline, CDR1 is MNHNS, CDR2 SASEGT. The CDR3, as DNA: TGTGCCAGCACGGGTCTAGCGGAACTCAATGAGCAGTTCTTC. Translated: CASTGLAELNEQFF.

V is TRBV19 and J is TRBJ1-5; TRBD1 matches 7 bases. Germline V gene data show CDR1 as LNHDA and CDR2 as SQIVND (reference sequence). V gave up 5 bases and J gave up 7 bases; unmatched junction bases: 8. The CDR3 has 14 residues. The CDR3 is CASSRGTDDQPQHF. The CDR3 coding sequence is TGTGCCAGTAGTCGGGGGACAGATGACCAGCCCCAGCATTTT. The whole variable domain, remainder taken from reference TRBV19 and TRBJ1-5, is DGGITQSPKYLFRKEGQNVTLSCEQNLNHDAMYWYRQDPGQGLRLIYYSQIVNDFQKGDIAEGYSVSREKKESFPLTVTSAQKNPTAFYLCASSRGTDDQPQHFGDGTRLSIL.